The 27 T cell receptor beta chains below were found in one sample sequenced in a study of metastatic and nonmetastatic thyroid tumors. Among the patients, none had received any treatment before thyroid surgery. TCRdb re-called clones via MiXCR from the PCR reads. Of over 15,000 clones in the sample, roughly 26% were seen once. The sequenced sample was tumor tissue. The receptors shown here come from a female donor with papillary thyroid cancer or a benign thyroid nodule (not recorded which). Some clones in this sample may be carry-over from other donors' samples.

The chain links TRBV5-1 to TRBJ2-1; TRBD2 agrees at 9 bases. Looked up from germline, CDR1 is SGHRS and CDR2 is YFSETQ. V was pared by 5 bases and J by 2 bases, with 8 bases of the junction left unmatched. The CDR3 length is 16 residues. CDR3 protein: CASRRQGLAAYNEQFF. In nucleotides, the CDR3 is TGCGCCAGCAGACGCCAGGGACTAGCCGCCTACAATGAGCAGTTCTTC.

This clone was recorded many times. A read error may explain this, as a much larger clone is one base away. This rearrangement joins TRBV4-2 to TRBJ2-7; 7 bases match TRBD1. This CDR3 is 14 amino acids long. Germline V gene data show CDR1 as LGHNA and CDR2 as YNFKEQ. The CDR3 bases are TGTGCCATCAGCCTAGGGGGCGGGTCCTACGAGCAGTACTTC. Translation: CAISLGGGSYEQYF.

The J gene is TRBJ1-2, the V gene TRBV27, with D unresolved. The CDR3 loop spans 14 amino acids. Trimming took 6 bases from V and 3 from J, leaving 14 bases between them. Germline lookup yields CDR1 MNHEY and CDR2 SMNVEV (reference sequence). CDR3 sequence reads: CASSSTSGHYGYTF. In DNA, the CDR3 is TGTGCCAGCAGCTCGACCTCTGGGCACTATGGCTACACCTTC.

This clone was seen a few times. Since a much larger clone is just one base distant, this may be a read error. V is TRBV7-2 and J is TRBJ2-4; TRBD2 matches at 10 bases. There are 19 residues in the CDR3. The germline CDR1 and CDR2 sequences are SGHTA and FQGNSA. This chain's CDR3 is CASSLSGRAGVQAKNIQCF. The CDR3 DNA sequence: TGTGCCAGCAGCTTAAGCGGGAGGGCCGGCGTCCAAGCCAAAAACATTCAGTGCTTC.

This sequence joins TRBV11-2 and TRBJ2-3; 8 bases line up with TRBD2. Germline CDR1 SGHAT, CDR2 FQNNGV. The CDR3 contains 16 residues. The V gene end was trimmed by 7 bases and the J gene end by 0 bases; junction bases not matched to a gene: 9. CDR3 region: CASITLGGRSTDTQYF. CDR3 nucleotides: TGTGCCAGCATCACCCTCGGCGGGAGGAGCACAGATACGCAGTATTTT.

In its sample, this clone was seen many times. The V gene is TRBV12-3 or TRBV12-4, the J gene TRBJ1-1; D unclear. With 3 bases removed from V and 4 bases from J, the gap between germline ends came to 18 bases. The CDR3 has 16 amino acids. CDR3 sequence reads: CASSFLGRARGTEAFF. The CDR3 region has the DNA TGTGCCAGCAGTTTTTTGGGTAGGGCCCGCGGCACTGAAGCTTTCTTT.

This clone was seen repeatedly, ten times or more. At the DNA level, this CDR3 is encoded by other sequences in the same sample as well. The CDR3 loop reads CASSFTAGPQETQYF. The CDR3 DNA follows: TGCGCCAGCAGCTTTACAGCGGGCCCCCAAGAGACCCAGTACTTC. The chain uses TRBV5-1 and TRBJ2-5, with a possible D match to TRBD2 (6 bases). Germline CDR1 is SGHRS and CDR2 is YFSETQ. Trimming removed 2 bases from V and 1 base from J, with 12 bases in between. This CDR3 has 15 residues.

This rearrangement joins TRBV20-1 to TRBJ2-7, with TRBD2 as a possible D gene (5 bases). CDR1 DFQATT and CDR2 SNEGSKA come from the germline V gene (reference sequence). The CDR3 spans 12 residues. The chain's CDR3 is CSLGSSSYEQYV. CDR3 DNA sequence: TGCTCTTTGGGGAGTAGCAGCTACGAGCAGTACGTC.

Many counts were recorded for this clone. The CDR3 region is CASSPTSGIAKNIQYF. DNA of the CDR3: TGTGCCAGCAGCCCCACTAGCGGGATAGCCAAAAACATTCAGTACTTC. The rearrangement uses TRBV7-9 and TRBJ2-4, with 10 bases matching TRBD2. With 5 bases clipped from V and 0 bases from J, the junction kept 4 bases outside the gene matches. From germline, CDR1 is SEHNR and CDR2 FQNEAQ (reference sequence). The CDR3 has 16 amino acids.

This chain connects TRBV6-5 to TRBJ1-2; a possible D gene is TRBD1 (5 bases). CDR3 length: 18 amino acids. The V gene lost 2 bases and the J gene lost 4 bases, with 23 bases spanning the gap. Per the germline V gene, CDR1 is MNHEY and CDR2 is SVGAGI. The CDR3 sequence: CASSYATGYTLTIYGYTF. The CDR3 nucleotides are TGTGCCAGCAGTTACGCCACAGGTTACACCCTTACCATCTATGGCTACACCTTC.

The CDR3 DNA sequence: TGTGCCAGTAGAGATTTGGGGTACTATGGCTACACCTTC. This translates into CASRDLGYYGYTF. J is TRBJ1-2 and V is TRBV19; D remains unclear. Trimming took 6 bases from V and 3 from J, leaving 11 bases between them. CDR3 length equals 13 residues. The germline CDR1 and CDR2 sequences are LNHDA and SQIVND (reference sequence).

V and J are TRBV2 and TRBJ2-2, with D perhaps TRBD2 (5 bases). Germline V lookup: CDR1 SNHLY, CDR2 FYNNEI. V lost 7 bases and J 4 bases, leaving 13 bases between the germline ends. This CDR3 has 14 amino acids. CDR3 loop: CASTGYLITGELFF. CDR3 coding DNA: TGTGCCAGCACGGGGTACCTTATCACCGGGGAGCTGTTTTTT.

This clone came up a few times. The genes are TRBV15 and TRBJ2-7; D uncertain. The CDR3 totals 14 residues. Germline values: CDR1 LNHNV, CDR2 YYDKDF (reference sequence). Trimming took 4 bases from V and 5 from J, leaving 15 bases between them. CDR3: CATSIHKVLNEQYF. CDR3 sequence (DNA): TGTGCCACCAGCATACATAAGGTTCTGAACGAGCAGTACTTC.

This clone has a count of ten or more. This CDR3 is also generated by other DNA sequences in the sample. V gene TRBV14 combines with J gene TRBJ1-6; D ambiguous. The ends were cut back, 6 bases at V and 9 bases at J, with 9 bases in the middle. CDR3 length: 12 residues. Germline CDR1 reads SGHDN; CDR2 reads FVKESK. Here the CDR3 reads CASSWPSSPLHF. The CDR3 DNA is TGTGCCAGCAGTTGGCCCTCTTCACCCCTCCACTTT.

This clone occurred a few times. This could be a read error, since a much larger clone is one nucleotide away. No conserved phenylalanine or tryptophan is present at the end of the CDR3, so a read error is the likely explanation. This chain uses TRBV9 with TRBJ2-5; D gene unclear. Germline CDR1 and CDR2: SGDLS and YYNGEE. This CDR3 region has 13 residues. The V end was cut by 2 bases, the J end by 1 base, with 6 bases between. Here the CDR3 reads CASSVSFQETQYL. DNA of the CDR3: TGTGCCAGCAGCGTGAGCTTCCAAGAGACCCAGTACCTC.

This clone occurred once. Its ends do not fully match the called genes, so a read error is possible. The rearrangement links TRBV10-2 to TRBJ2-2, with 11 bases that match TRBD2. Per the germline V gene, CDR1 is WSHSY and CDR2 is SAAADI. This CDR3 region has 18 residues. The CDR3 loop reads CASSPLAGGRKLAGGLFF. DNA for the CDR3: TGCGCCAGCAGTCCTCTAGCGGGAGGTCGGAAGTTAGCCGGGGGGCTGTTTTTT.

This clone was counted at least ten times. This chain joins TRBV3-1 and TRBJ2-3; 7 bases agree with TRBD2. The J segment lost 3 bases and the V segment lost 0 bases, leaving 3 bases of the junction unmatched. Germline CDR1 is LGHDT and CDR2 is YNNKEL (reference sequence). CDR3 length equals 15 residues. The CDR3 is CASSQESSGTDTQYF. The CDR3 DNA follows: TGTGCCAGCAGCCAAGAGAGTAGCGGGACAGATACGCAGTATTTT.

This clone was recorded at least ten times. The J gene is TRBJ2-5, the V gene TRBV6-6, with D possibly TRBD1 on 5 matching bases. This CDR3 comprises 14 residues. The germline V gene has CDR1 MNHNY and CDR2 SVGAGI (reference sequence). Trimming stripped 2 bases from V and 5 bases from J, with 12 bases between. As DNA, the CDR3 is TGTGCCAGCAGTTACCCCTTCAAGGGGGAGACCCAGTACTTC. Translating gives CASSYPFKGETQYF.

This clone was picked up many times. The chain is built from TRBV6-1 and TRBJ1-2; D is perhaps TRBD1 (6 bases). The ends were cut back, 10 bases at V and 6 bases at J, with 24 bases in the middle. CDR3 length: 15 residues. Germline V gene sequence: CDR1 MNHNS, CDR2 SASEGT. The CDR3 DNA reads TGTGCCATCCCTTTTCCCGGGGCTCGGGGGCATGGCTACACCTTC. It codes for CAIPFPGARGHGYTF.

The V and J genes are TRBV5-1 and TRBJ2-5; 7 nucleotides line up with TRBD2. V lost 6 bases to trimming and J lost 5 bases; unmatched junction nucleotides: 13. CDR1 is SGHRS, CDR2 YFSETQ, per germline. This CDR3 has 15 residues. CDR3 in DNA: TGCGCCAGCACCCCACTGCCGGGAGGATCCGAGACCCAGTACTTC. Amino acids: CASTPLPGGSETQYF. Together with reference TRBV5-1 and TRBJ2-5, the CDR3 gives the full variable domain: KAGVTQTPRYLIKTRGQQVTLSCSPISGHRSVSWYQQTPGQGLQFLFEYFSETQRNKGNFPGRFSGRQFSNSRSEMNVSTLELGDSALYLCASTPLPGGSETQYFGPGTRLLVL.

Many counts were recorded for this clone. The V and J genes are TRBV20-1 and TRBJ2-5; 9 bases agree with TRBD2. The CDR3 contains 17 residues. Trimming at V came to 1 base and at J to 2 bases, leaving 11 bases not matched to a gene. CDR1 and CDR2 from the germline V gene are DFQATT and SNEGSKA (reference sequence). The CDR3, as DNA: TGCAGTGCTAGAGTGGCGGGAGGGATGACGGATCAAGAGACCCAGTACTTC. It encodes CSARVAGGMTDQETQYF.

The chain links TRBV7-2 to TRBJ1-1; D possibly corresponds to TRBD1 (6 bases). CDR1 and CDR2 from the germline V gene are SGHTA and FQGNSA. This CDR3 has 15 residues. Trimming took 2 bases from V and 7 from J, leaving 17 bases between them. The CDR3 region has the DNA TGTGCCAGCAGCTTATGGCTTGGGGGCTCGGGTGAAGCTTTCTTT. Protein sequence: CASSLWLGGSGEAFF.

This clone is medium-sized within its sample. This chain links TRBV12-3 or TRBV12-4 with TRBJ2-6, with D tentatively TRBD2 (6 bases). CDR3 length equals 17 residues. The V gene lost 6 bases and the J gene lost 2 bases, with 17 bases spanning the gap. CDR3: CASRPLDLATGANVLTF. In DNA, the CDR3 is TGTGCCAGCAGACCCCTCGACCTAGCGACTGGGGCCAACGTCCTGACTTTC.

The CDR3 DNA sequence: TGTGCCAGCAGCTCGATTAGCTGGAGGGTGATCGTGGAGCTGTTTTTT. Translating gives CASSSISWRVIVELFF. This chain connects TRBV11-2 to TRBJ2-2; tentatively, D is TRBD2 (6 bases). V lost 4 bases and J 10 bases, leaving 22 bases between the germline ends. The CDR3 extends over 16 amino acids. CDR1 SGHAT and CDR2 FQNNGV come from the germline V gene.

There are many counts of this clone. CDR3 bases: TGTGCCAGCAGTTCGGACAGGAGGTCCTATAATTCACCCCTCCACTTT. This gives the protein CASSSDRRSYNSPLHF. The V call is TRBV28, the J call TRBJ1-6, with TRBD1 matching over 7 bases. Germline CDR1 MDHEN, CDR2 SYDVKM. The CDR3 has 16 residues. V was pared by 4 bases and J by 1 base, with 4 bases of the junction left unmatched. The whole variable domain, filled in from reference TRBV28 and TRBJ1-6, reads DVKVTQSSRYLVKRTGEKVFLECVQDMDHENMFWYRQDPGLGLRLIYFSYDVKMKEKGDIPEGYSVSREKKERFSLILESASTNQTSMYLCASSSDRRSYNSPLHFGNGTRLTVT.

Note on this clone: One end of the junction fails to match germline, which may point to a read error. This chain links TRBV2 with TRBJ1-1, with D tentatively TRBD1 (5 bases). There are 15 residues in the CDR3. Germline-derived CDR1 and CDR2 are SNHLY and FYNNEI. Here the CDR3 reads CVSTRMGTRNTEALF. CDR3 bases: TGTGTCAGCACCCGTATGGGGACCCGGAACACTGAAGCTTTATTT.

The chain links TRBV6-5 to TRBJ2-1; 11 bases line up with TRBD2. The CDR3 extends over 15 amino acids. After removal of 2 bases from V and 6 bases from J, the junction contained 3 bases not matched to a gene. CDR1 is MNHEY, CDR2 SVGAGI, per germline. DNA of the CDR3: TGTGCCAGCAGTTACGGGACTAGCGGTATCAATGAGCAGTTCTTC. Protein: CASSYGTSGINEQFF.